Listed below are T cell receptor beta chains from one sample, sequenced in a study of multiple sclerosis patients with progressive multifocal leukoencephalopathy. Profiled with immunoSEQ multiplex PCR; TCRdb holds only in-frame clones, not every one. The sample has about 33,000 clones, 87% seen once. The input for sequencing was PBMCs, taken from a patient treated with natalizumab. The receptors originated from a human donor with progressive multifocal leukoencephalopathy. Both conserved end residues are part of each CDR3. D genes are given only for firm matches. The size field is filled for only some rows; it gives once, few, many or a size class.

d_call	clone_size	v_call	j_call	cdr3_nt	cdr3_aa
TRBD1	NA	TRBV5-1	TRBJ2-1	TGCGCCAGCAGCTCGGGACAGTACAATGAGCAGTTCTTC	CASSSGQYNEQFF
NA	NA	TRBV12-5	TRBJ1-3	TGTGCCAGTGGTTTGGGGAACACCATATATTTT	CASGLGNTIYF
NA	NA	TRBV27	TRBJ2-1	TGTGCCAGCAGTTTTAGGAGCTCCTACAATGAGCAGTTCTTC	CASSFRSSYNEQFF
NA	NA	TRBV27	TRBJ1-4	TGTGCCAGCTCTGGGGGGTATGAAAAACTGTTTTTT	CASSGGYEKLFF
NA	NA	TRBV27	TRBJ2-2	TGTGCCAGCAGCCGTGGACAGCTGAACACCGGGGAGCTGTTTTTT	CASSRGQLNTGELFF
TRBD2	NA	TRBV10-3	TRBJ2-2	TGTGCCATCAGAACGGGACTAGCGGGAGGGCTCGGGGAGCTGTTTTTT	CAIRTGLAGGLGELFF
NA	few	TRBV6-5	TRBJ1-4	TGTGCCAGCAGCCGACAGGCAACTAATGAAAAACTGTTTTTT	CASSRQATNEKLFF
TRBD2	NA	TRBV29-1	TRBJ2-7	TGCAGCGTTAGTCGAGGAGGGACTAGTATTTCCGAGCAGTACTTC	CSVSRGGTSISEQYF
TRBD1	NA	TRBV7-2	TRBJ1-1	TGTGCCAGCACCCCCGGGGACAGGGGCCTCCGGAACACTGAAGCTTTCTTT	CASTPGDRGLRNTEAFF
NA	few	TRBV4-3	TRBJ1-1	TGCGCCAGCAGCCAAGCGTCGTACACTGAAGCTTTCTTT	CASSQASYTEAFF
NA	NA	TRBV5-4	TRBJ1-1	TGTGCCAGCAGCTTGGTGGCGGGGGCAGCTTTCTTT	CASSLVAGAAFF
NA	NA	TRBV5-8	TRBJ1-1	TGTGCCAGCAGCTTGTGGGTAGGGGCCGGGAACACTGAAGCTTTCTTT	CASSLWVGAGNTEAFF
NA	NA	TRBV6-1	TRBJ2-2	TGTGCCATCCCCGGACTTGACTATAGCACCGGGGAGCTGTTTTTT	CAIPGLDYSTGELFF
NA	NA	TRBV7-2	TRBJ2-7	TGTGCCAGCAGCTTAAGGGGCGCCGGCTTAACGAACTCCTACGAGCAGTACTTC	CASSLRGAGLTNSYEQYF
NA	few	TRBV10-3	TRBJ2-3	TGTGCCATCAGTGACCTCCAGGGCGTAAGGCCAGATACGCAGTATTTT	CAISDLQGVRPDTQYF
NA	NA	TRBV6-4	TRBJ1-1	TGTGCCAGCAGTTCCCTTCCGGCGGGTGAAGCTTTCTTT	CASSSLPAGEAFF
NA	NA	TRBV6-6	TRBJ1-3	TGTGCCAGCAGACTAGGAGGGCGGGACACCATATATTTT	CASRLGGRDTIYF
NA	NA	TRBV5-6	TRBJ1-1	TGTGCCAGCAGCTTGGCCCAGGGTTTGATCACTGAAGCTTTCTTT	CASSLAQGLITEAFF
TRBD2	NA	TRBV5-6	TRBJ2-7	TGTGCCAGCAGCTTGGGCGGGAGAGGGGTCTACGAGCAGTACTTC	CASSLGGRGVYEQYF
NA	medium-sized	TRBV27	TRBJ2-2	TGTGCCAGCAGTTTGGGAAGTAACAGGGAGCTGTTTTTT	CASSLGSNRELFF
TRBD1	NA	TRBV5-1	TRBJ2-1	TGCGCCAGCAGCTTGGGACAGGGGGCGGGGAGAGGACGCAATGAGCAGTTCTTC	CASSLGQGAGRGRNEQFF
NA	NA	TRBV5-1	TRBJ1-4	TGCGCCAGCAGCTTGGCCGGGGGCGAAAAACTGTTTTTT	CASSLAGGEKLFF
TRBD1	NA	TRBV4-3	TRBJ1-6	TGCGCCAGCAGCACCCGGGACAGGGCAACCTATAATTCACCCCTCCACTTT	CASSTRDRATYNSPLHF
NA	NA	TRBV6-5	TRBJ1-5	TGTGCCAGCGTAGGGGCGGGAAGGTATCAGCCCCAGCATTTT	CASVGAGRYQPQHF
NA	NA	TRBV18	TRBJ1-2	TGTGCCAGCTCAGAGAGCTATGGCTACACCTTC	CASSESYGYTF
NA	NA	TRBV19	TRBJ1-4	TGTGCCTCACGTTGGGGGACAACTAATGAAAAACTGTTTTTT	CASRWGTTNEKLFF
NA	NA	TRBV2	TRBJ1-4	TGTGCCACCTCCGACAGAGATTCAACTAATGAAAAACTGTTTTTT	CATSDRDSTNEKLFF
TRBD1	NA	TRBV7-9	TRBJ2-1	TGTGCCAGCAGCTTAGCGGACCCAACAGGGGTATACAATGAGCAGTTCTTC	CASSLADPTGVYNEQFF
TRBD2	NA	TRBV19	TRBJ2-1	TGTGCCAGTAGTGTCCTTATAGCGGGAGGGCCCAGTGAGCAGTTCTTC	CASSVLIAGGPSEQFF
NA	NA	TRBV2	TRBJ1-2	TGTGCCAGCAGTCGATCCCTTGGTAATGGCTACACCTTC	CASSRSLGNGYTF
NA	once	TRBV19	TRBJ1-4	TGTGCCAGTAGTCCCAACGGGCTCAGTGAAAAACTGTTTTTT	CASSPNGLSEKLFF
NA	NA	TRBV4-1	TRBJ2-7	TGCGCCAGCAGCCACAACCTCGGTCTCCAGCAATACGAGCAGTACTTC	CASSHNLGLQQYEQYF
TRBD1	NA	TRBV6-6	TRBJ1-6	TGTGCCAGCAGCTACGACAGGGTTTTGGTCGATTCACCCCTCCACTTT	CASSYDRVLVDSPLHF
TRBD1	once	TRBV27	TRBJ2-2	TGTGCCCGTCCCGACAGGGTGGAGAACACCGGGGAGCTGTTTTTT	CARPDRVENTGELFF
TRBD1	NA	TRBV6-5	TRBJ2-7	TGTGCCAGCAGGTCTAGGGACAGGGATTACTACGAGCAGTACTTC	CASRSRDRDYYEQYF